This is a list of T cell receptor beta chains from one sample in a study of blood T cell repertoires in COVID-19. Generated by immunoSEQ multiplex PCR, the TCRdb table keeps only in-frame clones and is missing some. This table has about 130,000 clones, roughly 90% appearing once. Sequenced material: peripheral blood. The source of these receptors is a man aged 50-59 years with active or convalescent COVID-19. Each CDR3 is given with its conserved first and last residue.

v_call | cdr3_aa
TRBV9 | CASSPTTGTNYGYTF
TRBV6-5 | CASSFYTGEQYF
TRBV7-8 | CASTTGASGSGVGTQYF
TRBV28 | CASSSYGTGDEKLFF
TRBV30 | CAWRRQGMADTQYF
TRBV29-1 | CSGLRLGETLGTQYF
TRBV5-6 | CASSFGGQGYTGELFF
TRBV6-2/TRBV6-3 | CASSRTDRGNQPQHF
TRBV30 | CAWSVVSGLDEQYF
TRBV6-5 | CASSQMAGVTEAFF
TRBV21-1 | CATLPRDTYYNEQFF
TRBV18 | CASSPDAGQETQYF
TRBV24-1 | CATSWPGGETQYF
TRBV18 | CASSPGVEKNIQYF
TRBV19 | CASSILQGLGNQPQHF
TRBV14 | CASSRNYGSTDTQYF
TRBV24-1 | CATSTRGTGGRNEQFF
TRBV5-6 | CASSFFDFQETQYF
TRBV5-1 | CASSLTGGVTDTQYF
TRBV6-6 | CATQGLGNQPQHF
TRBV7-2 | CASRGGLGANVLTF
TRBV4-1 | CASSWDSNYGYTF
TRBV28 | CASSFRGRGPGGYTF
TRBV6-6 | CASSYASGGSNYGYTF
TRBV5-4 | CASSLEGTGLAHSPLHF
TRBV3-1/TRBV3-2 | CASSQPRAGVNTGELFF
TRBV7-9 | CASSSTGMGNEQFF
TRBV6-5 | CASHARGNAYEQYF